This record looks at one TCR beta chain sequence and its context. Its cognate antigen is unknown. The source of the sample is a study of cytomegalovirus exposure and HLA in healthy donors. Background on the study: Of around 400 genotyped donors, 81% grouped in the Caucasian-associated ancestry cluster.

CDR1 and CDR2 from the germline V gene are MRHNA and SNTAGT. The CDR3 length is 14 residues. V lost 5 bases and J lost 7, with 12 bases in between. Study-wide points: CMV antigen specificity was confirmed in vitro for a few CMV-associated chains.

13 Jbeta primers and 60 Vbeta primers were used for the PCR. Measured with immunoSEQ multiplex PCR; TCRdb has only the in-frame clones, and not every one. The profile shows 150,000 to 200,000 clones, about 88% of them singletons. This chain joins TRBV6-4 and TRBJ1-6; D gene unclear. Sequencing was done on a sample of PBMCs. The source of this sequence is a young man in good health and CMV-seropositive. CDR3 amino acids: CASSFGGENSPLHF. The CDR3, as DNA: TGTGCCAGCAGTTTTGGCGGGGAGAATTCACCCCTCCACTTT.